This T cell receptor (beta chain) was captured by sequencing in a study of immune evolution from preneoplasia to lung adenocarcinoma. Unmatched junction bases numbered 10, after V lost 6 bases and J lost 8 bases. The germline V gene encodes CDR1 LGHNT and CDR2 FRNRAP. This CDR3 has 15 amino acids. Only in-frame clones appear in the TCRdb table, and some are missing; sequencing was by immunoSEQ multiplex PCR. Of approximately 9,500 clones listed, about 90% are singletons. The TCR comes from a person aged 70 to 79 with invasive lung adenocarcinoma. Sequenced: FFPE invasive lung adenocarcinoma tissue. This chain connects TRBV12-5 to TRBJ1-4, with 9 nucleotides matching TRBD1. The CDR3 loop is CASGQPGQGKEKLFF. DNA for the CDR3: TGTGCTAGTGGCCAACCGGGACAGGGAAAGGAAAAACTGTTTTTT.